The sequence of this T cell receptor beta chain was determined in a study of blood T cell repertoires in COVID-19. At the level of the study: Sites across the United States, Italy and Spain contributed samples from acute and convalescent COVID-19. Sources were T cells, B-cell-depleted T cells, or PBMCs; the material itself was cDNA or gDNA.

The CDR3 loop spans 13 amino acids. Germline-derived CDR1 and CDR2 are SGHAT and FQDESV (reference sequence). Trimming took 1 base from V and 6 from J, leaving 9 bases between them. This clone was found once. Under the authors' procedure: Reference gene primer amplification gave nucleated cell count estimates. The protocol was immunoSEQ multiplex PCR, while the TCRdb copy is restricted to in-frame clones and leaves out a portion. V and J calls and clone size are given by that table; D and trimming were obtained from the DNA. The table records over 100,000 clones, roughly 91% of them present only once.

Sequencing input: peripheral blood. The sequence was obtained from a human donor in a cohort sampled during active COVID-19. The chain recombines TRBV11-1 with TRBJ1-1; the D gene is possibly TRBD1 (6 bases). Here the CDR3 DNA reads TGTGCCAGCAGCTTAGAGGGGGACCCTGAAGCTTTCTTT. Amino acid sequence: CASSLEGDPEAFF.